These 3 T cell receptor beta chains came from one sample sequenced in a study of T cell responses to AZD1222 COVID-19 vaccine. The table came from immunoSEQ multiplex PCR; TCRdb's copy has only in-frame clones and leaves some out. The sample holds approximately 73,000 clones, 80% to 85% seen once. The source was peripheral blood, collected on day 0 of AZD1222 vaccination. All receptors derive from an adult in good health.

This sequence joins TRBV5-1 and TRBJ1-4; a weak D match, TRBD1 (5 bases). Trimming left V 2 bases short and J 9 bases short, with 14 bases between. Germline values: CDR1 SGHRS, CDR2 YFSETQ. CDR3 size: 14 residues. The CDR3: CASSLTGSSQKLFF. Here the CDR3 DNA reads TGCGCCAGCAGCTTAACAGGCTCGTCTCAAAAACTGTTTTTT.

This chain links TRBV1 with TRBJ1-4. TRBV1 constitutes a pseudogene. The CDR3 totals 16 residues. CDR3 in amino acids: CTSSQDHQEANEKLFF. In nucleotides, the CDR3 is TGCACCAGCAGCCAAGATCATCAGGAGGCTAATGAAAAACTGTTTTTT.

The V gene is TRBV18, the J gene TRBJ2-7; 8 bases are shared with TRBD2. The CDR3 has 15 residues. With V trimmed by 3 bases and J by 6 bases, 10 bases remained unmatched. The germline V gene has CDR1 KGHSH and CDR2 LQKENI. CDR3 nucleotide sequence: TGTGCCAGCTCACCCCCCGGGGGGGGTCTCGGCGAGCAGTACTTC. Translated: CASSPPGGGLGEQYF.